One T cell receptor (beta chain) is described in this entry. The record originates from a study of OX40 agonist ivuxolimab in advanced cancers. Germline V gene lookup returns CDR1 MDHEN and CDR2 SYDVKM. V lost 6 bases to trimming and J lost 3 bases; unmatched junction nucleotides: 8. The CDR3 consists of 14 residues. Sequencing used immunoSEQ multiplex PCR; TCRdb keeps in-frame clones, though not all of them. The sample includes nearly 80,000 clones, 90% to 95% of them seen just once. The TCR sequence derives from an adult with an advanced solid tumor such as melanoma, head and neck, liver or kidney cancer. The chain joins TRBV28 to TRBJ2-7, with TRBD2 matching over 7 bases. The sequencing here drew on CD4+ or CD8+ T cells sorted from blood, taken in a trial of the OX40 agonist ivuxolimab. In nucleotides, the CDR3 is TGTGCCAGCAGAACTAGCGAGACCTACTACGAGCAGTACTTC. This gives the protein CASRTSETYYEQYF. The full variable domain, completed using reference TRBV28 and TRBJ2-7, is DVKVTQSSRYLVKRTGEKVFLECVQDMDHENMFWYRQDPGLGLRLIYFSYDVKMKEKGDIPEGYSVSREKKERFSLILESASTNQTSMYLCASRTSETYYEQYFGPGTRLTVT.